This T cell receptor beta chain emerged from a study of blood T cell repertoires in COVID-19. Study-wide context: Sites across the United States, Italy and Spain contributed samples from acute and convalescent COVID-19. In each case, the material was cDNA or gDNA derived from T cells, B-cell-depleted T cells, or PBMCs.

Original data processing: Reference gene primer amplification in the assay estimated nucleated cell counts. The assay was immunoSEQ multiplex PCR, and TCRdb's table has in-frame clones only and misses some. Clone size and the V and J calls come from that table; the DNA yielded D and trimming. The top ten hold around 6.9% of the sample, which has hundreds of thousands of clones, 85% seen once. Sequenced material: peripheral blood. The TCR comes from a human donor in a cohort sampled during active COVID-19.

The CDR3 nucleotides are TGTGCCAGCAGTTTGACCCTAAGCGAGCCCCAGCATTTT. Translation gives CASSLTLSEPQHF. The rearrangement links TRBV5-6 to TRBJ1-5; no firm D call. CDR1 SGHDT and CDR2 YYEEEE come from the germline V gene. Trimming stripped 5 bases from V and 8 bases from J, with 14 bases between. The CDR3 has 13 amino acids. The whole variable domain, remainder taken from reference TRBV5-6 and TRBJ1-5, is DAGVTQSPTHLIKTRGQQVTLRCSPKSGHDTVSWYQQALGQGPQFIFQYYEEEERQRGNFPDRFSGHQFPNYSSELNVNALLLGDSALYLCASSLTLSEPQHFGDGTRLSIL.